These 14 T cell receptor beta chains share one sample of origin, sequenced in a study of shared clonotypes between healthy human individuals. Produced via immunoSEQ multiplex PCR; TCRdb's table is partial and in-frame only. The data contain 950,000 to 1,100,000 clones, approximately 76% of them singletons. The specimen was memory CD4+ T cells sorted from blood. Subset: CD45RA-negative fraction. Receptor source: a young man in good health.

The chain employs TRBV5-4 and TRBJ2-5; TRBD2 matches 13 bases. There are 16 residues in the CDR3. V lost 4 bases, J lost 1 base, and 4 bases stayed unmatched. CDR1 is SGHNT, CDR2 YYREEE, per germline (reference sequence). The CDR3 nucleotides read TGTGCCAGCAGCAATGGACTAGCGGGGGCCCAAGAGACCCAGTACTTC. Translating it yields CASSNGLAGAQETQYF.

CDR3 region: CASSWTGYGTEAFF. CDR3 nucleotide sequence: TGTGCCAGCAGTTGGACAGGTTATGGCACTGAAGCTTTCTTT. This chain connects TRBV2 to TRBJ1-1; TRBD1 matches 7 bases. V lost 5 bases to trimming and J lost 4 bases; unmatched junction nucleotides: 7. Looked up from germline, CDR1 is SNHLY and CDR2 is FYNNEI. This CDR3 comprises 14 residues.

The V call is TRBV16, the J call TRBJ1-4; TRBD1 might be the D (6 bases). This CDR3 is built from 14 residues. Germline CDR1 is KGHSY and CDR2 is FQNENV. V gave up 8 bases and J gave up 4 bases, with 14 bases separating them. The CDR3 bases are TGTGCCAGCCGACAGGCGATCTTTAATGAAAAACTGTTTTTT. Translated: CASRQAIFNEKLFF.

The chain is built from TRBV30 and TRBJ2-4; D might be TRBD2 (7 bases). The V and J ends lost 0 bases and 1 base respectively, with 16 bases between them. The CDR3 covers 17 residues. Germline assignment: CDR1 GTSNPN and CDR2 SVGIG (reference sequence). CDR3 in amino acids: CAWSVGGASRAKNIQYF. The CDR3 DNA reads TGTGCCTGGAGTGTGGGGGGGGCTAGCAGGGCCAAAAACATTCAGTACTTC.

The chain has TRBV5-6 and TRBJ2-5; 8 nucleotides align to TRBD1. The CDR3 is 16 amino acids. Losses at the gene ends were 0 bases for V and 7 bases for J; bases not matched to a gene: 11. Germline-derived CDR1 and CDR2 are SGHDT and YYEEEE. The CDR3 DNA reads as TGTGCCAGCAGCTTGGCCAGGGGGCCGGCCCGGGCGACCCAGTACTTC. Amino acid sequence: CASSLARGPARATQYF.

This chain links TRBV5-1 with TRBJ1-4, with D possibly being TRBD1 (6 bases). The CDR3 extends over 15 amino acids. Trimming stripped 0 bases from V and 3 bases from J, with 9 bases between. The V gene's germline CDR1 is SGHRS and CDR2 YFSETQ. In DNA, the CDR3 is TGCGCCAGCAGCTTGGATAGGGGGGCTAATGAAAAACTGTTTTTT. Amino acids: CASSLDRGANEKLFF. The entire variable domain, with the rest obtained from reference TRBV5-1 and TRBJ1-4, is as follows: KAGVTQTPRYLIKTRGQQVTLSCSPISGHRSVSWYQQTPGQGLQFLFEYFSETQRNKGNFPGRFSGRQFSNSRSEMNVSTLELGDSALYLCASSLDRGANEKLFFGSGTQLSVL.

The genes are TRBV11-2 and TRBJ1-6; D gene ambiguous. CDR1 and CDR2 (germline): SGHAT, FQNNGV. This CDR3 contains 14 residues. Trimming left V 0 bases short and J 4 bases short, with 4 bases between. CDR3 DNA sequence: TGTGCCAGCAGCTTAGAACAGTATAATTCACCCCTCCACTTT. Amino acid sequence: CASSLEQYNSPLHF.

This clone was detected once. This chain connects TRBV6-5 to TRBJ1-1, with a possible D match to TRBD1 (5 bases). In germline, CDR1 is MNHEY, CDR2 SVGAGI. The CDR3 covers 14 residues. Between the trimmed V and J ends, which lost 6 bases and 1 base, there was a span of 12 bases. The CDR3 sequence: CASSQDSANTEAFF. The CDR3 region has the DNA TGTGCCAGCAGCCAAGACAGCGCGAACACTGAAGCTTTCTTT.

J is TRBJ2-7 and V is TRBV6-6, with D perhaps matching TRBD2 (5 bases). V lost 5 bases and J lost 3, with 20 bases in between. The germline V gene encodes CDR1 MNHNY and CDR2 SVGAGI (reference sequence). The CDR3 extends over 16 amino acids. The chain's CDR3 is CASSVSGGSSFYEQYF. DNA of the CDR3: TGTGCCAGCAGTGTTTCTGGCGGGTCTTCGTTCTACGAGCAGTACTTC.

This sequence joins TRBV4-1 and TRBJ2-1; D is possibly TRBD2 (6 bases). The germline gives CDR1 MGHRA, CDR2 YSYEKL. The V gene lost 0 bases and the J gene lost 0 bases, with 12 bases spanning the gap. The length of the CDR3 is 17 residues. The CDR3 region has the DNA TGCGCCAGCAGCCAAGATGGGACTCCAAGCTCCTACAATGAGCAGTTCTTC. Its protein is CASSQDGTPSSYNEQFF.

V is TRBV6-5 and J is TRBJ2-5; D may be TRBD1 or TRBD2 (5 bases each). This CDR3 is built from 13 residues. Between the trimmed V and J ends, which lost 5 bases and 11 bases, there was a span of 18 bases. Germline CDR1 reads MNHEY; CDR2 reads SVGAGI. The CDR3 loop is CASSPRGRAFQYF. Written as DNA, the CDR3 is TGTGCCAGCAGTCCCCGGGGCCGGGCATTTCAGTACTTC.

The chain combines TRBV7-6 with TRBJ2-1; 12 nucleotides agree with TRBD2. In germline, CDR1 is SGHVS, CDR2 FNYEAQ. The CDR3 extends over 16 amino acids. V shed 0 bases and J 8 bases; nucleotides not matched to a gene: 5. The CDR3 sequence is CASSLARLAGGDEQFF. CDR3 nucleotide sequence: TGTGCCAGCAGCTTAGCGCGGCTAGCGGGGGGGGATGAGCAGTTCTTC.

The chain links TRBV11-2 to TRBJ1-1, with 11 bases aligning to TRBD1. The CDR3 is 13 amino acids. The germline V gene has CDR1 SGHAT and CDR2 FQNNGV. V trimming: 3 bases; J trimming: 8 bases; junction bases outside the gene matches: 2. Here the CDR3 DNA reads TGTGCCAGCAGCTTGGGGGACAGGGGGGAAGCTTTCTTT. It translates to CASSLGDRGEAFF.

This rearrangement joins TRBV11-2 to TRBJ2-3; no clear D. CDR1 is SGHAT and CDR2 is FQNNGV in the germline V gene. The CDR3 runs to 12 residues. V was pared by 5 bases and J by 7 bases, with 10 bases between. In DNA form, the CDR3 reads TGTGCCAGCAGCCCACAGACTTATACGCAGTATTTT. This codes for CASSPQTYTQYF.